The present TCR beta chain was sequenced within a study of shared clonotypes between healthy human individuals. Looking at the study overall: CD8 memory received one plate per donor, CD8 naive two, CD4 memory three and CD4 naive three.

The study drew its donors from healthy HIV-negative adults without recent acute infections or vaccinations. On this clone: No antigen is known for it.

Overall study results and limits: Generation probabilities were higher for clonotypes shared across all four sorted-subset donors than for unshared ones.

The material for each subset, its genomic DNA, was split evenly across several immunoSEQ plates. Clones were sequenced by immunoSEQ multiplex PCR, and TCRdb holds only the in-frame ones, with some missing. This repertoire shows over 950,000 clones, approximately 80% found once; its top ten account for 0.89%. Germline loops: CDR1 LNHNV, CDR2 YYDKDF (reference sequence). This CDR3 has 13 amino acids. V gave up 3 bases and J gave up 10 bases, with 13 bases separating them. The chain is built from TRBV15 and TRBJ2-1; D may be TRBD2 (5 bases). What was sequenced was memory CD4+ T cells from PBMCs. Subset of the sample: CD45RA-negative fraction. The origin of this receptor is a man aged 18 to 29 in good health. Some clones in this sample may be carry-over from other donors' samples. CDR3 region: CATSSGEGREQFF. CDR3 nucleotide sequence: TGTGCCACCAGCAGCGGAGAGGGCCGGGAGCAGTTCTTC. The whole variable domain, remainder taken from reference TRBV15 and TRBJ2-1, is DAMVIQNPRYQVTQFGKPVTLSCSQTLNHNVMYWYQQKSSQAPKLLFHYYDKDFNNEADTPDNFQSRRPNTSFCFLDIRSPGLGDTAMYLCATSSGEGREQFFGPGTRLTVL.